This TCR beta chain was sequenced for a study of persistence of HIV-infected CD4 T cells. The CDR3 runs 13 residues. V was shortened by 2 bases and J by 4 bases, with 8 bases between the two germline ends. Germline CDR1 and CDR2: SNHLY and FYNNEI. Sequencing used immunoSEQ version 4 in survey mode. Genomic DNA was diluted to 9 to 10 ng/uL, up to 1 ug per sample. Sequenced by immunoSEQ multiplex PCR; TCRdb stores in-frame clones only, minus some. The table lists tens of thousands of clones, approximately 70% of them singletons, with approximately 1.5% in the top ten. Of note for this clone: Its antigen is unidentified.

An overlapping HIV-1 Gag peptide pool stimulated these cells at 0.95 to 1 ug/peptide/mL. CD4+ T cells upregulating both CD40 ligand and CD69 were sorted as responding cells. Adults with HIV-1 started suppressive ART while chronically infected. Plasma HIV-1 RNA stayed below 50 copies/mL for at least 4 years. A roughly 20-hour stimulation of CD8-depleted PBMCs used anti-CD28/CD49d costimulation, CD40-blocking antibody and enfuvirtide. Specimen: CD4+ T cells sorted from PBMCs after roughly 18-hour stimulation, collected from a patient who received antiretroviral therapy. This receptor was obtained from an adult man with HIV who was CMV-seropositive. The V call is TRBV2, the J call TRBJ1-2; D not certain. CDR3 region: CASSERRTYGYTF. The DNA of the CDR3 is TGTGCCAGCAGTGAAAGGAGAACCTATGGCTACACCTTC. Together with reference TRBV2 and TRBJ1-2, the CDR3 gives the full variable domain: EPEVTQTPSHQVTQMGQEVILRCVPISNHLYFYWYRQILGQKVEFLVSFYNNEISEKSEIFDDQFSVERPDGSNFTLKIRSTKLEDSAMYFCASSERRTYGYTFGSGTRLTVV.